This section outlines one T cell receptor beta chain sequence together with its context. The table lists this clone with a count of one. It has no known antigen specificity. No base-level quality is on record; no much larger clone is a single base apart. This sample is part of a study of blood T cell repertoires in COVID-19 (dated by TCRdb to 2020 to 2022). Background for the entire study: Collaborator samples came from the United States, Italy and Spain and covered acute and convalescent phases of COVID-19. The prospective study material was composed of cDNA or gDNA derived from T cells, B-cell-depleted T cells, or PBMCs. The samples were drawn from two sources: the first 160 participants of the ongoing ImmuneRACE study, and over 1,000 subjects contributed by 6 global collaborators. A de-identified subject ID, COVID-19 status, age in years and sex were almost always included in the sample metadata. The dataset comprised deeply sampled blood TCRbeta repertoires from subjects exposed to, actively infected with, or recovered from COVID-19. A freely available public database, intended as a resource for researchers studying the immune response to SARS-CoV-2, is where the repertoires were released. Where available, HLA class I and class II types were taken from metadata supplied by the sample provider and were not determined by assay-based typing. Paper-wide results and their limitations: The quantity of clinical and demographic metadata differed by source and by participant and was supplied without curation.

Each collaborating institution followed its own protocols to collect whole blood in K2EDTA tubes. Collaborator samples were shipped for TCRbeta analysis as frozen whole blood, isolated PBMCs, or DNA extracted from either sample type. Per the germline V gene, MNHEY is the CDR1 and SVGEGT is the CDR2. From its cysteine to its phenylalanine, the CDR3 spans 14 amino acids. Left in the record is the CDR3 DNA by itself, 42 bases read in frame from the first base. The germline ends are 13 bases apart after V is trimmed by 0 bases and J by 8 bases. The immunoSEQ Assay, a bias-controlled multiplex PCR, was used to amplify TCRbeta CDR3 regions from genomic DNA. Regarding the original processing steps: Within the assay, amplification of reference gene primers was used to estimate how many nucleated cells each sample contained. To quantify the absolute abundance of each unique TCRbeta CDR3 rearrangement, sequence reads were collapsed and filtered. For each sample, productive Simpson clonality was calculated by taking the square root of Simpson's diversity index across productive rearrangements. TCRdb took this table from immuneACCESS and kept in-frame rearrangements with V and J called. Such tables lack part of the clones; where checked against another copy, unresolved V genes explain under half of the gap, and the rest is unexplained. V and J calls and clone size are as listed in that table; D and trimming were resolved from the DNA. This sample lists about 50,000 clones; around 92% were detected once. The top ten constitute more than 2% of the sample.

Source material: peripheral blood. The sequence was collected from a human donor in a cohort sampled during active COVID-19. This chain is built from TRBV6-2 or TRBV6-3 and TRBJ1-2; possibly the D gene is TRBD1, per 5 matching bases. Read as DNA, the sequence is TGTGCCAGCAGTTACTCAAGCGGGGCCCTAGGCTACACCTTC. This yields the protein CASSYSSGALGYTF.